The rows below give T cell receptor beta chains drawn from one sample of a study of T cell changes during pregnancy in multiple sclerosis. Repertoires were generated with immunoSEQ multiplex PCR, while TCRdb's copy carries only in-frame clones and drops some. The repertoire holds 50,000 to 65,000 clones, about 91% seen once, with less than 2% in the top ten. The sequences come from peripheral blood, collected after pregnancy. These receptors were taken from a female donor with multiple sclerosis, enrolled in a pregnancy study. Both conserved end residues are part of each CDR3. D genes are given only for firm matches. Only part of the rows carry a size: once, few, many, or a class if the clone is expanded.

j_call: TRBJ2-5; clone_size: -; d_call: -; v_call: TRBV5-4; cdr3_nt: TGTGCCAGCAGCGTCCGGACAGTTCAAGAGACCCAGTACTTC; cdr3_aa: CASSVRTVQETQYF
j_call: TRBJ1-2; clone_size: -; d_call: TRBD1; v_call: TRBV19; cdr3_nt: TGTGCCAGTAGTATAGCAACTGGGGACAGGGGGAACTATGGCTACACCTTC; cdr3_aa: CASSIATGDRGNYGYTF
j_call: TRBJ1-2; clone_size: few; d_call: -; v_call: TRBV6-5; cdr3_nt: TGTGCCAGCAGTACCCCGGGACTGATCTATGGCTACACCTTC; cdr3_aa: CASSTPGLIYGYTF
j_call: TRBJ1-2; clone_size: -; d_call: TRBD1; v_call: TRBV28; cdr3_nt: TGTGCCAGCAGGAATGACAGGGTCAACTATGGCTACACCTTC; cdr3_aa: CASRNDRVNYGYTF
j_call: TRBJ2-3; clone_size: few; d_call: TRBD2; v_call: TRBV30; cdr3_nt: TGTGCCTGGGGAGAAGCGGGAACTAGCACAGATACGCAGTATTTT; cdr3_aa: CAWGEAGTSTDTQYF
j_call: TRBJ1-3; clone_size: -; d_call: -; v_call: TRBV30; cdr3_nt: TGTGCCTGGAGCTCCGGTAAACTCTCTGGAAACACCATATATTTT; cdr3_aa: CAWSSGKLSGNTIYF
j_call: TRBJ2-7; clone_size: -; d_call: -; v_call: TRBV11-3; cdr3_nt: TGTGCCAGCAGCTCCTTGGGGACAGAGCAGTACTTC; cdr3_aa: CASSSLGTEQYF
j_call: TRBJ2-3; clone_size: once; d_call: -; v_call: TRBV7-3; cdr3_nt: TGTGCCAGCAGCCCCAGCTCAGGGCTCGGAGATACGCAGTATTTT; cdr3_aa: CASSPSSGLGDTQYF
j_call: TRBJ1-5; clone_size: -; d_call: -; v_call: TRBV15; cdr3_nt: TGTGCCACCAGCAGCGCTAGAGATCGTTTTAGCAATCAGCCCCAGCATTTT; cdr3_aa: CATSSARDRFSNQPQHF
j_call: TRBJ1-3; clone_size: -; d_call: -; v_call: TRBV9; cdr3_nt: TGTGCCAGCAGCGCTGAAGGAGGGTTTGGAAACACCATATATTTT; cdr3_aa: CASSAEGGFGNTIYF
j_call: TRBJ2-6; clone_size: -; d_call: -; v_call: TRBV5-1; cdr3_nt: TGCGCCAGCAGCTCGCAGGGGGGCCGTAGGGGGGCCAACGTCCTGACTTTC; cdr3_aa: CASSSQGGRRGANVLTF
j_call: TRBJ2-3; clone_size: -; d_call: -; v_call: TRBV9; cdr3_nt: TGTGCCAGTGGACAGAGCACAGATACGCAGTATTTT; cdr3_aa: CASGQSTDTQYF
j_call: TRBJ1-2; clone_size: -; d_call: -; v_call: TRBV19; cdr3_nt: TGTGCCAGCACGCTGCGGGGAGGCTATGGCTACACCTTC; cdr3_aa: CASTLRGGYGYTF
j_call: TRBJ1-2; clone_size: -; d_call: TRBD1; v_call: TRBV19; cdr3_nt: TGTGCCAGTAGTCCCGACAGGGGACGGGGCTATGGCTACACCTTC; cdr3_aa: CASSPDRGRGYGYTF
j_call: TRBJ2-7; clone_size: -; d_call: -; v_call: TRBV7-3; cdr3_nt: TGTGCCAGCAGCCGTGGGGGCAGTTCCTACGAGCAGTACTTC; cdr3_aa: CASSRGGSSYEQYF
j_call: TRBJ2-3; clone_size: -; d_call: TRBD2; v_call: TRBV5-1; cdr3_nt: TGCGCCAGCAGCTTGGCCGGGCGGGGGGGCCCAGATACGCAGTATTTT; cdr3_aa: CASSLAGRGGPDTQYF
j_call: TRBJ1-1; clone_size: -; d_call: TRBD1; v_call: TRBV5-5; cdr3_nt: TGTGCCAGCAGCCCGGCCAGGGGGGCCTGGAACACTGAAGCTTTCTTT; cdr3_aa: CASSPARGAWNTEAFF
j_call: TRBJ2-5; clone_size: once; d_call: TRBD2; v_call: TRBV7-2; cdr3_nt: TGTGCCAGCAGCTTAGCTGCCGGGACTATACTAGAGACCCAGTACTTC; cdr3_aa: CASSLAAGTILETQYF
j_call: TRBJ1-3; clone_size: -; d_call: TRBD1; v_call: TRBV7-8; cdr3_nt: TGTGCCAGCAGCCTAACAGGGGACCCTTCGGACACCATATATTTT; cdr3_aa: CASSLTGDPSDTIYF
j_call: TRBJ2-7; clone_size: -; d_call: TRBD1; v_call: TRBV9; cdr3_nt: TGTGCCAGCAGCGTCGGACAGGGGAAAGGCTACGAGCAGTACTTC; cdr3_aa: CASSVGQGKGYEQYF
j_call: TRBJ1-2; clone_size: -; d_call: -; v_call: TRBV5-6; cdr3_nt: TGTGCCAGCAGCCTGGGACATAACTATGGCTACACCTTC; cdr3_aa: CASSLGHNYGYTF
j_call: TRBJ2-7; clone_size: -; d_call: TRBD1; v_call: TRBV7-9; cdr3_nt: TGTGCCAGCAGCTTAGGCGGACAGGGGATTCCGGAGCAGTACTTC; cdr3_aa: CASSLGGQGIPEQYF
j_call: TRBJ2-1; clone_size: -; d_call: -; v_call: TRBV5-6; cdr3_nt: TGTGCCAGCAGCGATGGACAGACCCTCAAGCAGTTCTTC; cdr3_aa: CASSDGQTLKQFF
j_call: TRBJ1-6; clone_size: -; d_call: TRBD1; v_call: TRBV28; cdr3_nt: TGTGCCAGCAGTTCCCTCTCCGGGACAGGTTATAATTCACCCCTCCACTTT; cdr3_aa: CASSSLSGTGYNSPLHF
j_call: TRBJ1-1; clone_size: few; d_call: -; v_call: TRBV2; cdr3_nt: TGTGCCAGCAGCCCCTTCGAGGGCGGGCCTGAAGCTTTCTTT; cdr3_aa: CASSPFEGGPEAFF
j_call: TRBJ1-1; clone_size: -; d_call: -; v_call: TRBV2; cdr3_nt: TGTGCCAGCAGCCTAGGGGGGGGGCACAACACTGAAGCTTTCTTT; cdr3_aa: CASSLGGGHNTEAFF
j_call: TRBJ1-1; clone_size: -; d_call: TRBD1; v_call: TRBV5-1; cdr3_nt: TGCGCCAGCAGCTTGGGGGGACAGATCCTAAACACTGAAGCTTTCTTT; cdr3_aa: CASSLGGQILNTEAFF
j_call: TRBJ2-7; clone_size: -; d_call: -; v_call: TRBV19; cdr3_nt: TGTGCCAGTAGTATTGGTTTTAGAGCCTTTTACGAGCAGTACTTC; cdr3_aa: CASSIGFRAFYEQYF
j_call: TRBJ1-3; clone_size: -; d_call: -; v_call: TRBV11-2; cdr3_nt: TGTGCCAGCAGCCCAGGGGTGATTTCTGGAAACACCATATATTTT; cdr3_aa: CASSPGVISGNTIYF
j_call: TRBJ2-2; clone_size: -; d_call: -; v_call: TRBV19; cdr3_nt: TGTGCCAGTAGTATCTACAGGGATAGGGGGGAGCTGTTTTTT; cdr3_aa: CASSIYRDRGELFF
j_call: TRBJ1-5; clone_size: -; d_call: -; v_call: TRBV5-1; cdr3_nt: TGCGCCAGCAGCTTGGCCACCGGTCAGCCCCAGCATTTT; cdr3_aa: CASSLATGQPQHF
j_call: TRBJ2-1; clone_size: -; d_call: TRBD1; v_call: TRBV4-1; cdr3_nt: TGCGCCAGCAGCCCTCCTAACCGGGACAGGGGTCATGGGGAGCAGTTCTTC; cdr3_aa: CASSPPNRDRGHGEQFF
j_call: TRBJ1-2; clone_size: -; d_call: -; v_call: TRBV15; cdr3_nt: TGTGCCACCAGCAGAGATCATAGGGGCTCTGGCTACACCTTC; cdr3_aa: CATSRDHRGSGYTF
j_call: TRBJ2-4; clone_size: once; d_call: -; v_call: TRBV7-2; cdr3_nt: TGTGCCAGCAGGTTCCTTGGGGCCTTGGACATTCAGTACTTC; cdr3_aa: CASRFLGALDIQYF
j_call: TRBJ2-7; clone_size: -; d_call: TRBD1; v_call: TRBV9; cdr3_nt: TGTGCCAGCAGCGTAAACGACAGGGGAGGACCCTACGAGCAGTACTTC; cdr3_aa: CASSVNDRGGPYEQYF
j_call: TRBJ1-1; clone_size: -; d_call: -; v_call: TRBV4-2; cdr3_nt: TGTGCCAGCAGCCAAGATCTCAGGCTTGAAGCTTTCTTT; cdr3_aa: CASSQDLRLEAFF
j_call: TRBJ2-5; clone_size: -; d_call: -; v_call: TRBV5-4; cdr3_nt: TGTGCCAGCAGCCTCAGGCAAGAGACCCAGTACTTC; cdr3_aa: CASSLRQETQYF
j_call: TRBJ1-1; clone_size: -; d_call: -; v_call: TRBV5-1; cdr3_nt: TGCGCCAGCAGCTTGGTCACAGGCGGGGACACTGAAGCTTTCTTT; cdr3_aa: CASSLVTGGDTEAFF
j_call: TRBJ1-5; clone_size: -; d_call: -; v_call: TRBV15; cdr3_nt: TGTGCCACCAGCAGAGATATAGGGGGGGCCGGCAATCAGCCCCAGCATTTT; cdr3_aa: CATSRDIGGAGNQPQHF
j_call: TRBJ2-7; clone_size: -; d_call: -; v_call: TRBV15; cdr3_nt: TGTGCCACCAGCAGAGATCGGGGGTACGAGCAGTACTTC; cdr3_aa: CATSRDRGYEQYF
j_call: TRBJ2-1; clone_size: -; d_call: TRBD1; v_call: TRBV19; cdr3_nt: TGTGCCAGTAGTGCCAGGACAGGGGAGGTCAATGAGCAGTTCTTC; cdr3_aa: CASSARTGEVNEQFF
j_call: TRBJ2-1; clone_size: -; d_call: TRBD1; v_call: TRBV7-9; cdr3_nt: TGTGCCAGCAGCGCTACCGGGACAGGGAGACTCAATGAGCAGTTCTTC; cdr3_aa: CASSATGTGRLNEQFF
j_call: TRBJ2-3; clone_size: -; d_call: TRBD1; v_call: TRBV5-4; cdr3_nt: TGTGCCAGCAGCTTTCGGACAGGGGACACAGATACGCAGTATTTT; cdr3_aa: CASSFRTGDTDTQYF
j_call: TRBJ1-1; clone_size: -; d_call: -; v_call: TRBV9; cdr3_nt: TGTGCCAGCAGCGTAGGAAAGACCCAAGAGCGAGACACTGAAGCTTTCTTT; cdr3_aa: CASSVGKTQERDTEAFF
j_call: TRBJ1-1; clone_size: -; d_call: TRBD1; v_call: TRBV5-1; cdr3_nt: TGCGCCAGCAGCTTGGGCGCCAGGGGGGCTGAAGCTTTCTTT; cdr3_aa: CASSLGARGAEAFF
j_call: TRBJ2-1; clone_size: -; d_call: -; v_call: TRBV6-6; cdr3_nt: TGTGCCAGCAGGATCAGCGGCCACTACAATGAGCAGTTCTTC; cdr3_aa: CASRISGHYNEQFF
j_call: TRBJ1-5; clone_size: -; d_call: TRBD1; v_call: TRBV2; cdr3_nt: TGTGCCAGCAGTGAACAAGGGGGCGGGGATCAGCCCCAGCATTTT; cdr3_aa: CASSEQGGGDQPQHF
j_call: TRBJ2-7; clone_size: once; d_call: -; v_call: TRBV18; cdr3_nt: TGTGCCAGCTCACCGGCGGAGCGAGTGTCGAGCGAGCAGTACTTC; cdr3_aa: CASSPAERVSSEQYF
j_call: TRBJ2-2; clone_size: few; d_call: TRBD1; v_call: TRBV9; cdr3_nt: TGTGCCAGCAGCGTGGACAGGGCGGGGACCGGGGAGCTGTTTTTT; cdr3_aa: CASSVDRAGTGELFF
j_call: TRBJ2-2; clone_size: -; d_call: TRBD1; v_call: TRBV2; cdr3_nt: TGTGCCAGCAGTGCACGACAGGGGGCCACCGGGGAGCTGTTTTTT; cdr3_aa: CASSARQGATGELFF
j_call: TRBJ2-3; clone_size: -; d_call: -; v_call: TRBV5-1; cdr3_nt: TGCGCCAGCAGCTTGGTCCCCCGACCGGGGGATACGCAGTATTTT; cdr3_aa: CASSLVPRPGDTQYF
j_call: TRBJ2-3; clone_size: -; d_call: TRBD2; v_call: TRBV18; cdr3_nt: TGTGCCAGCTCACCACCGACTAGCGGGACTCCAGATACGCAGTATTTT; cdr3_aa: CASSPPTSGTPDTQYF
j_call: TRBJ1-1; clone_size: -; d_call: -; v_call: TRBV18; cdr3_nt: TGTGCCAGCTCACGGTCGGGGATAGGGGCAGGGGTTGAAGCTTTCTTT; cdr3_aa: CASSRSGIGAGVEAFF
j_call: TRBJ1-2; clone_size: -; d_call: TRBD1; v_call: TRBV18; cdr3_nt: TGTGCCAGCTCACAGGGACAGGGGTTAATTGCCTATGGCTACACCTTC; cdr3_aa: CASSQGQGLIAYGYTF
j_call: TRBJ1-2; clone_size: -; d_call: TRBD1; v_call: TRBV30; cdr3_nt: TGTGCCTGGACCGACAGGGGGCTGAACTATGGCTACACCTTC; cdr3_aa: CAWTDRGLNYGYTF
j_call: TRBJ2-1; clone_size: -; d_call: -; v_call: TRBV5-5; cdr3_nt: TGTGCCAGCAGCTTGCAGGTAGACGATGAGCAGTTCTTC; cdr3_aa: CASSLQVDDEQFF
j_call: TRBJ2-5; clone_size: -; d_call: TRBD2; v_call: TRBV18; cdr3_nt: TGTGCCAGCTCAAATGGACTAGCGGGAGAGACCCAGTACTTC; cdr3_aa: CASSNGLAGETQYF
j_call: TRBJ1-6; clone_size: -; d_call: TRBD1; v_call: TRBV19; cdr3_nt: TGTGCCAGTAGTATAGGGGACAGCCTTCTCTCACCCCTCCACTTT; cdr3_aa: CASSIGDSLLSPLHF